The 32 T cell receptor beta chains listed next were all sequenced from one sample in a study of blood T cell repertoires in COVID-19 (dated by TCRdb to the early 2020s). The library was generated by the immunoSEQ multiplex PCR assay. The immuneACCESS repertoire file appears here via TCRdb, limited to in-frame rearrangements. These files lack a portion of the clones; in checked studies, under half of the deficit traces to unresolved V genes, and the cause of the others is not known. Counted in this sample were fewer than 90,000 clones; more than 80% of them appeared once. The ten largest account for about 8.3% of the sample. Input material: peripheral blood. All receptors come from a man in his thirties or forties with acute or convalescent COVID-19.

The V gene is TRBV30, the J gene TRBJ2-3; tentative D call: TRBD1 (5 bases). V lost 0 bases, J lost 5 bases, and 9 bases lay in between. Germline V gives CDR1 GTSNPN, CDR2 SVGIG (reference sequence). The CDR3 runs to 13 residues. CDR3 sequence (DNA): TGTGCCTGGAGTGTATATAGGGGAGATACGCAGTATTTT. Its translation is CAWSVYRGDTQYF.

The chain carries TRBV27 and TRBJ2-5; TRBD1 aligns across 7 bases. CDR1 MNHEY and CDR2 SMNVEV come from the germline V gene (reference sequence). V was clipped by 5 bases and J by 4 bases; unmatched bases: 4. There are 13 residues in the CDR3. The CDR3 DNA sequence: TGTGCCAGCAGTCATGACAGGGCAGAGACCCAGTACTTC. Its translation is CASSHDRAETQYF.

CDR3 coding DNA: TGTGCCAGCAGTTTCCGATGGGAGGAGACCCAGTACTTC. Translating gives CASSFRWEETQYF. V and J are TRBV12-3 or TRBV12-4 and TRBJ2-5, with D possibly matching TRBD2 (5 bases). V gave up 3 bases and J gave up 5 bases, with 10 bases separating them. The CDR3 is 13 amino acids.

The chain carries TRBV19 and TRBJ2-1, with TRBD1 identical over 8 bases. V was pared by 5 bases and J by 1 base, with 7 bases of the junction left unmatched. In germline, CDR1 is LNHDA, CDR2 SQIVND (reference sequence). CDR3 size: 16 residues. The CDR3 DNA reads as TGTGCCAGTAGTGGTATCGGGACAGGTTCCTACAATGAGCAGTTCTTC. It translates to CASSGIGTGSYNEQFF.

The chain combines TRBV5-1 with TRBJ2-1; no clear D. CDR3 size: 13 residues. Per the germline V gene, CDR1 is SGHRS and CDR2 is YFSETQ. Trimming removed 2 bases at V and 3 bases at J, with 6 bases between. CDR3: CASSLRLYNEQFF. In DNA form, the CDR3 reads TGCGCCAGCAGCTTAAGACTCTACAATGAGCAGTTCTTC.

The CDR3 bases are TGCGCCAGCAGCCAAGATAGGGGACAGGGAGCCGAGCAGTACTTC. Protein: CASSQDRGQGAEQYF. The gene calls are TRBV4-3 and TRBJ2-7; TRBD1 matches 9 bases. Per the germline V gene, CDR1 is LGHNA and CDR2 is YSLEER. With V trimmed by 0 bases and J by 6 bases, 6 bases remained unmatched. The CDR3 runs 15 residues.

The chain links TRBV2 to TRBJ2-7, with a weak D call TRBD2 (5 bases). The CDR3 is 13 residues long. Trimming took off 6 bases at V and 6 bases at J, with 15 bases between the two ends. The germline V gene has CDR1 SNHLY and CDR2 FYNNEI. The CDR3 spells CASRLVLAGEQYF. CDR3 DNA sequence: TGTGCCAGCAGGTTGGTTCTAGCCGGCGAGCAGTACTTC.

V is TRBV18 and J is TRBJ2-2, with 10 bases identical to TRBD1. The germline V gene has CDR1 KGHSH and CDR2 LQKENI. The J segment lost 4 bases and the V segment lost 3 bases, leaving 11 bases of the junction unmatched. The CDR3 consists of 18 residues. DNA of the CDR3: TGTGCCAGCTCACCGGGGGCTGGACAGGGGGAGACCACCGGGGAGCTGTTTTTT. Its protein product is CASSPGAGQGETTGELFF.

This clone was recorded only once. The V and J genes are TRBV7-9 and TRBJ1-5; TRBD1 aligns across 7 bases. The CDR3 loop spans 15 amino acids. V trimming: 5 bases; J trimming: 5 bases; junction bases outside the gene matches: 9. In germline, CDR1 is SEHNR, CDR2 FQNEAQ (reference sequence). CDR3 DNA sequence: TGTGCCAGCAGCCGAGGGGGCGGGGATCATCAGCCCCAGCATTTT. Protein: CASSRGGGDHQPQHF.

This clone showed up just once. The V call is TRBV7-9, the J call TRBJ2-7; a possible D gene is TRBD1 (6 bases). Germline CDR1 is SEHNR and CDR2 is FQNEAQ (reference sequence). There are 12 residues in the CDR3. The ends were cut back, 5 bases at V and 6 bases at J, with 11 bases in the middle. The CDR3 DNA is TGTGCCAGCAGCCTCGACAGGATCGAGCAGTACTTC. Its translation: CASSLDRIEQYF.

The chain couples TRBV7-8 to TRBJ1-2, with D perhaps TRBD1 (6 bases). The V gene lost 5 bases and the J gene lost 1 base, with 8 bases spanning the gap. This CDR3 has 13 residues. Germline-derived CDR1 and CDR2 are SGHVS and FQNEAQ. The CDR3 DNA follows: TGTGCCAGCAGCCCGGACAGTAACTATGGCTACACCTTC. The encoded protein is CASSPDSNYGYTF.

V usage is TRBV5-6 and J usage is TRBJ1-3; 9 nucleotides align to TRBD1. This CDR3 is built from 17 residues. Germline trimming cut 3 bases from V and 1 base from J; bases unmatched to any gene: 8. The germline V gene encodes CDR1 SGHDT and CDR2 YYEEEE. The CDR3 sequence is CASSSSGDRVSGNTIYF. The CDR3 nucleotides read TGTGCCAGCAGCTCATCAGGGGACAGGGTTTCTGGAAACACCATATATTTT. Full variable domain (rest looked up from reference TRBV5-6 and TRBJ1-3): DAGVTQSPTHLIKTRGQQVTLRCSPKSGHDTVSWYQQALGQGPQFIFQYYEEEERQRGNFPDRFSGHQFPNYSSELNVNALLLGDSALYLCASSSSGDRVSGNTIYFGEGSWLTVV.

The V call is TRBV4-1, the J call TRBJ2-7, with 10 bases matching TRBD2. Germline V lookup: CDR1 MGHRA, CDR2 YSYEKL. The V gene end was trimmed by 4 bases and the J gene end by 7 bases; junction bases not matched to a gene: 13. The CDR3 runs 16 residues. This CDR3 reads CASSPSGASGRGEQYF. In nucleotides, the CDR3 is TGCGCCAGCAGCCCCTCTGGGGCTAGCGGGAGAGGTGAGCAGTACTTC.

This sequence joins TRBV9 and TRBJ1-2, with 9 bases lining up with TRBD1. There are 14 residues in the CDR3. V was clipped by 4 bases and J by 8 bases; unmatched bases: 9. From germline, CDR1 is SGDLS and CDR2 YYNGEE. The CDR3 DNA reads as TGTGCCAGCAGCCTCTCCGGGACAGGGAACGGCTACACCTTC. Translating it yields CASSLSGTGNGYTF.

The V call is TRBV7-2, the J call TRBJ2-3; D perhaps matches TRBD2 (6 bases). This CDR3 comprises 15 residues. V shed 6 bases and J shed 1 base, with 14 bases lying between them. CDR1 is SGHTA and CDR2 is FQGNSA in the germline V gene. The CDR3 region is CASSERLAGTDTQYF. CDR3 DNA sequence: TGTGCCAGCAGTGAAAGGTTAGCGGGCACAGATACGCAGTATTTT.

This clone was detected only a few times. The CDR3 region is CASKASGIYEQYF. The CDR3 nucleotides are TGTGCCAGCAAAGCTAGCGGGATCTACGAGCAGTACTTC. V and J are TRBV13 and TRBJ2-7; TRBD2 matches at 9 bases. V was clipped by 7 bases and J by 3 bases; unmatched bases: 4. This CDR3 comprises 13 residues. Germline V gives CDR1 PRHDT, CDR2 FYEKMQ (reference sequence).

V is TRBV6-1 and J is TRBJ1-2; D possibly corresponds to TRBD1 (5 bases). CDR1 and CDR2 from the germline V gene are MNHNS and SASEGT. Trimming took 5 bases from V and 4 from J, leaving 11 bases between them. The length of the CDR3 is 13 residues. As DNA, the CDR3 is TGTGCCAGCAGTCTCGAGACAGCCTATGGCTACACCTTC. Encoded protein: CASSLETAYGYTF.

The CDR3 nucleotides read TGTGCCAGCAGCCAAGGACTCACTCTCTACGAGCAGTACTTC. It specifies CASSQGLTLYEQYF. The chain is built from TRBV11-2 and TRBJ2-7; D is perhaps TRBD2 (5 bases). Germline lookup yields CDR1 SGHAT and CDR2 FQNNGV. V dropped 5 bases and J dropped 3 bases, with 14 bases sitting between them. The CDR3 contains 14 residues.

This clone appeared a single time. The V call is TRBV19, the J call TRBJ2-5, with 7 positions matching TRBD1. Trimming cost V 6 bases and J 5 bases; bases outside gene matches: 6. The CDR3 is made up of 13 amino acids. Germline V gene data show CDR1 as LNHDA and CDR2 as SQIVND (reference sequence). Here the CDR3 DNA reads TGTGCCAGTAGCTCCACCAGGGGGGAGACCCAGTACTTC. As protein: CASSSTRGETQYF.

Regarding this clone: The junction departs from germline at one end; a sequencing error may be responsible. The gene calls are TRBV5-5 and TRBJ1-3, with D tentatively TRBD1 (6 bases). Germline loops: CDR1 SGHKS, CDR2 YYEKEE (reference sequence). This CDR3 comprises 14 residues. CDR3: CATSLQGSGNTIYF. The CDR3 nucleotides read TGTGCCACCAGCTTACAGGGTTCTGGAAACACCATATATTTT.

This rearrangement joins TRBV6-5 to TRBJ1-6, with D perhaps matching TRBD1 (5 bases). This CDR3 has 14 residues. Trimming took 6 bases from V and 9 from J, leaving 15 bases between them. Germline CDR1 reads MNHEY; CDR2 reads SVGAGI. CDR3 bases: TGTGCCAGCAGACTCGGACAACAGACTTCACCCCTCCACTTT. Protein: CASRLGQQTSPLHF.

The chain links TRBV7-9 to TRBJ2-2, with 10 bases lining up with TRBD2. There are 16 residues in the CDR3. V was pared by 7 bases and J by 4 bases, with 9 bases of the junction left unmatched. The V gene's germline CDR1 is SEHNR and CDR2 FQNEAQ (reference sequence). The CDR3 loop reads CASNRRGTSVTGELFF. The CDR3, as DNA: TGTGCCAGCAACCGGAGGGGGACTAGCGTCACCGGGGAGCTGTTTTTT. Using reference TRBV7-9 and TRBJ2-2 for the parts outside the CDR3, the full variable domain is DTGVSQNPRHKITKRGQNVTFRCDPISEHNRLYWYRQTLGQGPEFLTYFQNEAQLEKSRLLSDRFSAERPKGSFSTLEIQRTEQGDSAMYLCASNRRGTSVTGELFFGEGSRLTVL.

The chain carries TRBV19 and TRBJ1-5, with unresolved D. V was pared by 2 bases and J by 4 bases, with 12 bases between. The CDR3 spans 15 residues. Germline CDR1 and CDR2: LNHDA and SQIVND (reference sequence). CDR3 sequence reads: CASSIQARRNQPQHF. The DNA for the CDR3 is TGTGCCAGTAGTATACAGGCCCGAAGGAATCAGCCCCAGCATTTT. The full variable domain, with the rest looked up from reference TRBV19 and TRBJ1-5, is DGGITQSPKYLFRKEGQNVTLSCEQNLNHDAMYWYRQDPGQGLRLIYYSQIVNDFQKGDIAEGYSVSREKKESFPLTVTSAQKNPTAFYLCASSIQARRNQPQHFGDGTRLSIL.

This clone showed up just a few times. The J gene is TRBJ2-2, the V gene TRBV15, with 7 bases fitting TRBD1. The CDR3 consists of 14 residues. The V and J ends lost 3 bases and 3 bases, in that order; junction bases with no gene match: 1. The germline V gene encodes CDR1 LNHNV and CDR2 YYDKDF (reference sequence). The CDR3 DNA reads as TGTGCCACCAGCAGGCAGGGGGACACCGGGGAGCTGTTTTTT. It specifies CATSRQGDTGELFF.

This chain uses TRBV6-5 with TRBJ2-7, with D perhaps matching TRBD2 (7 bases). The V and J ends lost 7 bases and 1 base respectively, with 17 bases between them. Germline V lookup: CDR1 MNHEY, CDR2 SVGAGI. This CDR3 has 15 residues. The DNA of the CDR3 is TGTGCCAGCACTCCCCCCGGGGGGCTTTCCTACGAGCAGTACTTC. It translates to CASTPPGGLSYEQYF.

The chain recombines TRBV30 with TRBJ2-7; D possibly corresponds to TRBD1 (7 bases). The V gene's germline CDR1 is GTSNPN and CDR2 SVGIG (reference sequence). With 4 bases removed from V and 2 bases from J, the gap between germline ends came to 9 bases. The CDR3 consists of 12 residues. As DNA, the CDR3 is TGTGCCTGGACAGGGGGGACCTACGAGCAGTACTTC. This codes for CAWTGGTYEQYF.

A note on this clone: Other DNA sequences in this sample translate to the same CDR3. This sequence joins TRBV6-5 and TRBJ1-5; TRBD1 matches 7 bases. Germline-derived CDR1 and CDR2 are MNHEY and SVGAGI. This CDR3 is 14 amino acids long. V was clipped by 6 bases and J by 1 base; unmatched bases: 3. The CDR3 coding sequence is TGTGCCAGCAGGCCGACAGGGAGCAATCAGCCCCAGCATTTT. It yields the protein CASRPTGSNQPQHF.

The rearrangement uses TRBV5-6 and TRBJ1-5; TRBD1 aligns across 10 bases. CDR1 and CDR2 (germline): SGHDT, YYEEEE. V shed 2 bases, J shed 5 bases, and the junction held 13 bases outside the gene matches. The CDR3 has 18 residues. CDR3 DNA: TGTGCCAGCAGCTTCCGACAGGGGGCAAGGGAAGAGGATCAGCCCCAGCATTTT. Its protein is CASSFRQGAREEDQPQHF.

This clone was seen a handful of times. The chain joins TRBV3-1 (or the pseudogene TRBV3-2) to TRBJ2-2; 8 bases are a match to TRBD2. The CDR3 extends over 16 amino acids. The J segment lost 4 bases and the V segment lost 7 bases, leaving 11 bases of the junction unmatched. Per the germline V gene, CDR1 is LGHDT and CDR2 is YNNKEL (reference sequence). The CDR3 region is CASKEWGTRGTGELFF. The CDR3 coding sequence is TGTGCCAGCAAAGAGTGGGGGACTAGAGGCACCGGGGAGCTGTTTTTT.

CDR3 in DNA: TGCGCCAGCAGCTCCCCCCGGGGGTTGGAGACCCAGTACTTC. Translated, it gives CASSSPRGLETQYF. The rearrangement links TRBV5-1 to TRBJ2-5, with a tentative D call TRBD2 (6 bases). The germline CDR1 and CDR2 sequences are SGHRS and YFSETQ. V lost 3 bases and J lost 5, with 14 bases in between. The CDR3 sequence is 14 residues long.

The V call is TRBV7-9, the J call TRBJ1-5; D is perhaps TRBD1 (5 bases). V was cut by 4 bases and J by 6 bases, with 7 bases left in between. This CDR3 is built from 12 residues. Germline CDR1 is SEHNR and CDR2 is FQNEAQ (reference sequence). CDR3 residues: CASSSGVQPQHF. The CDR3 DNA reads TGTGCCAGCAGCTCGGGGGTTCAGCCCCAGCATTTT.

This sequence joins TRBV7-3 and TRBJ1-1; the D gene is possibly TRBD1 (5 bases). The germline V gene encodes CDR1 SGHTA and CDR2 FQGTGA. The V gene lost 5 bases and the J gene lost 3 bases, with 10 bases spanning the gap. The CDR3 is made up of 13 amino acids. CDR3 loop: CASSRGSDTEAFF. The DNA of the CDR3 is TGTGCCAGCAGCAGGGGATCGGACACTGAAGCTTTCTTT.